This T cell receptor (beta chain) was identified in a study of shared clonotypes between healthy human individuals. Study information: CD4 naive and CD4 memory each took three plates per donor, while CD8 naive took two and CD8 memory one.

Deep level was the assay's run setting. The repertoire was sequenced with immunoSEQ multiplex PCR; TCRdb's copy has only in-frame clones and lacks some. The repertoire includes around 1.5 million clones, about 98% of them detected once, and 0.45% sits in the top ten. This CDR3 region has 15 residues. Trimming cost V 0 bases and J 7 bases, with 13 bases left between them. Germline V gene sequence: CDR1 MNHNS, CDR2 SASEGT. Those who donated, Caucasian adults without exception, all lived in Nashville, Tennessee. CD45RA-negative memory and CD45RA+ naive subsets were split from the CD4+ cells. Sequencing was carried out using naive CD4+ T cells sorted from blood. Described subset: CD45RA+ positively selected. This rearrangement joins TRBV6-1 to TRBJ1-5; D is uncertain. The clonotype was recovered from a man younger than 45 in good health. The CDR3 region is CASSEAPRSYQPQHF. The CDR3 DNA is TGTGCCAGCAGTGAAGCGCCGCGATCTTACCAGCCCCAGCATTTT.